The rows below give T cell receptor beta chains drawn from one sample of a study of CD8 T cells in ankylosing spondylitis. TCRdb called the 5' RACE reads again in MiXCR, with one record for every CDR3 protein. The table lists approximately 150,000 distinct CDR3 sequences, approximately 48% of them singletons, with around 15% in the top ten. Source material: synovial fluid, either unsorted or a sorted T cell fraction (not recorded which). The receptor set was obtained from a male donor with ankylosing spondylitis. Both conserved end residues are part of each CDR3. A D gene is named only where the DNA matches it firmly. Not every row has a clone size; where given, it reads once, few, many or a size class.

V	size	J	D	DNA	CDR3
TRBV6-2/TRBV6-3	-	TRBJ1-5	TRBD1	TGTGCCAGCAGTTCTACCCCCTCCGGGACAGGGTTCTGGACCCAGCATTTT	CASSSTPSGTGFWTQHF
TRBV4-3	few	TRBJ2-3	TRBD2	TGCGCCAGCAGCCAAGATTGGCTAGCGGCCCTGGATACGCAGTATTTT	CASSQDWLAALDTQYF
TRBV20-1	-	TRBJ2-7	TRBD1	TGCAGTGCTAGAGATGAAAGGGACAGGGAGGGCCACGAGCAGTACTTC	CSARDERDREGHEQYF
TRBV20-1	-	TRBJ1-1	TRBD1	TGCAGTGCTAAACAGGGGTTTGACACTGAAGCTTTCTTT	CSAKQGFDTEAFF
TRBV5-5	-	TRBJ2-7	-	TGTGCCAGCAGCCGGCAAACCTACGAGCAGTACTTC	CASSRQTYEQYF
TRBV27	-	TRBJ2-7	TRBD1	TGTGCCAGCAGTCGGGACAGGGTCTACGAGCAGTACTTC	CASSRDRVYEQYF
TRBV10-3	few	TRBJ2-3	TRBD2	TGTGCCATCAGCCTGTACCGGGGACTAGCGTCCACAGATACGCAGTATTTT	CAISLYRGLASTDTQYF
TRBV2	-	TRBJ2-1	TRBD1	TGTGCCAGCAGTGAAGGACAGGGGATGTACAATGAGCAGTTCTTC	CASSEGQGMYNEQFF
TRBV28	-	TRBJ2-2	-	TGTGCCAGCAGTTTTTGGGAACCCAACACCGGGGAGCTGTTTTTT	CASSFWEPNTGELFF
TRBV6-4	many	TRBJ2-2	TRBD2	TGTGCCAGCAGTGACGCGGGACTAGCGGGGGGTCGGACCGGGGAGCTGTTTTTT	CASSDAGLAGGRTGELFF
TRBV10-3	-	TRBJ1-5	-	TGTGCCATCAGTGTTAGGAGGGGTCAGCCCCAGCATTTT	CAISVRRGQPQHF
TRBV4-3	-	TRBJ2-7	TRBD2	TGCGCCAGCAGCCAATGGGGTAGCGGGTGGCCCTACGAGCAGTACTTC	CASSQWGSGWPYEQYF
TRBV6-4	-	TRBJ2-2	TRBD1	TGTGCCAGCAGTGACTCGGGACAGGGAAACACCGGGGAGCTGTTTTTT	CASSDSGQGNTGELFF
TRBV28	-	TRBJ2-5	TRBD2	TGTGCCAGCAGTTCGACTAGCGGGAGGGCCTGGGAGACCCAGTACTTC	CASSSTSGRAWETQYF
TRBV12-3/TRBV12-4	few	TRBJ1-3	-	TGTGCCAGCAGTTTAGGATACTACAGCTCTGGAAACACCATATATTTT	CASSLGYYSSGNTIYF
TRBV7-9	few	TRBJ1-2	-	TGTGCCAGCAGCTTAGCGCTGGGACAAGACTATGGCTACACCTTC	CASSLALGQDYGYTF
TRBV7-9	many	TRBJ2-7	-	TGTGCCAGCAGCTTAGTAGGGCCGGACGAGCAGTACTTC	CASSLVGPDEQYF
TRBV9	few	TRBJ2-7	-	TGTGCCAGCAGCCCGTCGCTGGGGATCCAGTACTTC	CASSPSLGIQYF
TRBV3-1	few	TRBJ2-1	TRBD2	TGTGCCAGCAGCCAAGGGGAGGGACTAGCGGGAGTGTGGTCCTACAATGAGCAGTTCTTC	CASSQGEGLAGVWSYNEQFF
TRBV7-2	-	TRBJ2-1	-	TGTGCCAGCAGCTTATTCGGGCAGGGAGTGTACAATGAGCAGTTCTTC	CASSLFGQGVYNEQFF
TRBV19	-	TRBJ2-1	TRBD2	TGTGCCAGTAGCCTGACTAGCGGGAGGGCCCATGAGCAGTTCTTC	CASSLTSGRAHEQFF
TRBV3-1	few	TRBJ2-7	-	TGTGCCAGCGGAGGACGGGGGGCAAAGTCCTACGAGCAGTACTTC	CASGGRGAKSYEQYF
TRBV10-3	-	TRBJ1-5	-	TGTGCCATCAGTGAGGGTGCAGGGGAGAGATATAGCAATCAGCCCCAGCATTTT	CAISEGAGERYSNQPQHF
TRBV12-3/TRBV12-4	few	TRBJ1-2	TRBD1	TGTGCCAGCAGGCCACAGGGGCCATACTATGGCTACACCTTC	CASRPQGPYYGYTF
TRBV18	-	TRBJ1-1	-	TGTGCCAGCTCACCCTATGAGGAGGAAGCTTTCTTT	CASSPYEEEAFF
TRBV10-3	-	TRBJ2-2	-	TGTGCCATCAGTGAGCAGGAGGGCTCAGACACCGGGGAGCTGTTTTTT	CAISEQEGSDTGELFF
TRBV12-3/TRBV12-4	-	TRBJ2-7	-	TGTGCCAGCAGTTTCGGTGGACCCCCTCTCTACGAGCAGTACTTC	CASSFGGPPLYEQYF
TRBV20-1	-	TRBJ2-1	TRBD2	TGCAGTCCGGATAGCGGGCGAGCCTACAATGAGCAGTTCTTC	CSPDSGRAYNEQFF
TRBV5-1	many	TRBJ2-7	-	TGCGCCAGCAGCTTGGGGACGGAGCTAAACTACGAGCAGTACTTC	CASSLGTELNYEQYF
TRBV11-2	-	TRBJ2-5	-	TGTGCCAGCAGCCCAGACTTTCAATGGCTCAGAGAGACCCAGTACTTC	CASSPDFQWLRETQYF